This T cell receptor beta chain was recovered during a study of human T cells and chemical hapten exposure (dated by TCRdb to the early 2020s). Broadly, across the study: For sensitization, 2% DPC in acetone was applied to an approximately 2 cm by approximately 2 cm area of upper inner arm skin. Patients additionally received weekly therapeutic DPC doses to the scalp throughout the roughly 25-week study period. Patch tests used Finn chambers with 0.01% DPC on the upper back, scored after 6 days by International Contact Dermatitis Research Group standards. The patient cohort, mostly female, included alopecia areata with under or over 50% scalp involvement, alopecia totalis and alopecia universalis. The libraries were sequenced as a pool, and the TCR yield per sample differed mostly because of small variations in library volumes within the pool. In alopecia patients, the study followed how the peripheral blood TCR repertoire changed in vivo over primary and secondary sensitization to diphenylcyclopropenone (DPC), a hapten. Blood samples were taken from patients before sensitization (week 0) and at 2, 6 and about 24 weeks after DPC sensitization. Under 30 alopecia patients gave blood for TCR sequencing at one to four time points (pre-sensitization, 2, 6 and 24 weeks).

According to the study, the label for this sample's time point signals: pre-sensitization, week 0. Taken with the paper, the label for treatment or condition translates to: therapeutic diphenylcyclopropenone sensitization with weekly scalp DPC. At every patch-test visit, the blood draw took place before the patch test was put on. Patients were eligible if aged 18 to 70, diagnosed with alopecia and judged suitable for DPC therapy, and pregnant patients were excluded. Total RNA was isolated from unfractionated whole blood collected in Tempus Blood RNA tubes. Concerning this clonotype itself: Its antigen is unknown. At one boundary the junction diverges from the germline segment, which might be a read error.

Library method: RACE. Instrument on record: NextSeq 500. Library preparation attached unique molecular identifiers to individual cDNA molecules for quantitative, reproducible TCR counting. Both TCR alpha and TCR beta chains were sequenced from each blood RNA sample. The published analysis was carried out like this. Samples had a median of roughly 91,000 TCRs, with a range from roughly 20,000 to 690,600. The Decombinator software suite was used to annotate V, J and CDR3 in the TCR reads. For PS versus PT1 abundance plots, all samples were subsampled to the same number of TCRs (28,000). TCRs were defined as expanded if absent before sensitization and observed at least eight times at the 2-week time point. The public reads were reanalyzed by TCRdb: fastp trimming at Q25, MiXCR alignment, in-frame beta chains only. Every entry covers one CDR3 protein and lists the most common genes and DNA from its rows. These V and J calls are TCRdb output, not the study's own analysis. Counted in this sample were roughly 50,000 distinct CDR3 sequences; 8% to 10% of them appeared once. The ten largest clones capture 9.6% of the sample.

Inclusive of the bounding cysteine and phenylalanine, the CDR3 is 13 residues long. Here the CDR3 DNA is all that survives: 39 bases in frame from base 1. In the germline V gene, CDR1 corresponds to SNHLY and CDR2 to FYNNEI. What the authors observed across the whole study: Compared with pre-sensitization or healthy control sets, expanded TCRs formed significantly more large CDR3 similarity clusters, which is consistent with antigen-driven responses. All patients had alopecia, a presumed autoimmune disease, so their immune response might differ from that of healthy individuals. No change with DPC sensitization was found in the number of TCRs above 1 in 1000 frequency, and no evidence of global repertoire structure alterations was found. Repeated subsampling changed both the strength of the expansion versus patch-test correlation and the threshold at which the correlation became significant. The number of PT1 expanded TCRs positively correlated with patch test score, significant at thresholds 8, 16 and 32 but not 4.

The sequenced sample was whole blood, obtained in connection with sensitization to the hapten diphenylcyclopropenone (DPC). This receptor was taken from a middle-aged man with alopecia areata. Some clones in this sample may be carry-over from other donors' samples. The V gene is TRBV2 and the J gene is TRBJ2-1; TRBD1 lines up with 7 middle nucleotides. The CDR3 reads as follows: CASREETGIGQFF. The nucleotide sequence is given as TGTGCCAGCAGGGAAGAGACAGGGATAGGGCAGTTCTTC.